One sample yielded the 10 T cell receptor beta chains listed below, sequenced in a study of identical twins. Each CDR3 protein gets one entry after TCRdb re-called the 5' RACE reads with MiXCR. Of under 300,000 distinct CDR3 sequences detected, over 12% appear once; the ten largest clones hold under 9.5%. Sequencing was performed on memory (CD45RO+) T cells sorted from blood. The receptors come from a woman between 18 and 29 years old in good health.

Only a few counts were recorded for this clonotype. This chain links TRBV20-1 with TRBJ2-3, with TRBD2 matching 9 bases. CDR1 and CDR2 from the germline V gene are DFQATT and SNEGSKA (reference sequence). V lost 4 bases, J lost 2 bases, and 7 bases stayed unmatched. CDR3 length: 15 amino acids. The CDR3 protein is CSAIRAGGYTDTQYF. The CDR3 DNA follows: TGCAGTGCTATCCGAGCGGGAGGCTACACAGATACGCAGTATTTT.

The V and J genes are TRBV28 and TRBJ1-1, with D maybe TRBD1 (6 bases). CDR1 and CDR2 from the germline V gene are MDHEN and SYDVKM. The CDR3 has 14 amino acids. V gave up 4 bases and J gave up 5 bases, with 14 bases separating them. The CDR3 sequence is CASSYTGSRTEAFF. CDR3 DNA: TGTGCCAGCAGTTATACAGGGAGTCGGACTGAAGCTTTCTTT.

Only a few counts were recorded for this clonotype. This sequence joins TRBV7-2 and TRBJ2-5; 13 bases map to TRBD2. The ends lost 4 bases at V and 4 bases at J; junction bases unmatched: 6. CDR1 and CDR2 from the germline V gene are SGHTA and FQGNSA. The CDR3 has 16 amino acids. The CDR3, as DNA: TGTGCCAGCAGCTCCGGACTAGCGGGAGTTTCAGAGACCCAGTACTTC. It encodes CASSSGLAGVSETQYF.

The chain uses TRBV12-3 or TRBV12-4 and TRBJ1-4, with 9 bases aligning to TRBD1. The V gene end was trimmed by 5 bases and the J gene end by 6 bases; junction bases not matched to a gene: 10. CDR3 size: 16 residues. The chain's CDR3 is CASSLGTGGAYEKLFF. The CDR3 bases are TGTGCCAGCAGTCTAGGAACAGGGGGCGCGTATGAAAAACTGTTTTTT.

This chain links TRBV11-3 with TRBJ2-1, with TRBD1 as a possible D gene (6 bases). Germline values: CDR1 SGHNT, CDR2 YENEEA. Between the trimmed V and J ends, which lost 5 bases and 12 bases, there was a span of 23 bases. The CDR3 is 15 residues long. DNA for the CDR3: TGTGCCAGCAGCCCATTAGGGGGACACATGCTTGGGCAGTTCTTC. Encoded protein: CASSPLGGHMLGQFF.

There are many counts of this clonotype. The J gene is TRBJ1-4, the V gene TRBV12-3 or TRBV12-4, with D possibly matching TRBD1 (5 bases). Trimming removed 1 base at V and 8 bases at J, with 14 bases between. This CDR3 region has 15 residues. CDR3 residues: CASSLGQGSSEKLFF. DNA of the CDR3: TGTGCCAGCAGTTTAGGTCAGGGTTCGAGCGAAAAACTGTTTTTT.

The genes are TRBV12-3 or TRBV12-4 and TRBJ1-5, with a possible D match to TRBD1 (5 bases). The CDR3 is 15 residues long. V lost 1 base and J 2 bases, leaving 9 bases between the germline ends. The CDR3 DNA is TGTGCCAGCAGTTTAGTAGGGGATGGCAATCAGCCCCAGCATTTT. It specifies CASSLVGDGNQPQHF.

This clonotype was recorded a few times. For the CDR3, the DNA is TGCGCCAGCAGCTTGGATGGGACAGGGGGTGAAAAACTGTTTTTT. Amino acid sequence: CASSLDGTGGEKLFF. The genes are TRBV5-1 and TRBJ1-4; 11 bases are shared with TRBD1. The V and J ends lost 0 bases and 7 bases, in that order; junction bases with no gene match: 2. This CDR3 has 15 residues. Germline lookup yields CDR1 SGHRS and CDR2 YFSETQ.

Only a few counts were recorded for this clonotype. The chain employs TRBV7-2 and TRBJ2-3, with D perhaps TRBD1 (6 bases). Germline CDR1 and CDR2: SGHTA and FQGNSA. The CDR3 sequence is 12 residues long. Trimming stripped 5 bases from V and 7 bases from J, with 10 bases between. The CDR3 DNA reads as TGTGCCAGCAGCCGCGACAGGAATACGCAGTATTTT. Its translation is CASSRDRNTQYF.

The CDR3 is CASSLAGEREKLFF. The CDR3 DNA reads TGCGCCAGCAGCTTGGCCGGGGAACGAGAAAAACTGTTTTTT. V gene TRBV5-1 combines with J gene TRBJ1-4; D gene uncertain. CDR1 is SGHRS, CDR2 YFSETQ, per germline. Trimming cost V 0 bases and J 8 bases, with 11 bases left between them. The CDR3 is made up of 14 amino acids.